The clone carrying this T cell receptor beta chain showed up many times. V lost 5 bases to trimming and J lost 9 bases; unmatched junction nucleotides: 14. This CDR3 contains 17 residues. This sample stems from a study of read filtering for tumor transcriptome and immune sequencing. Across the whole study: By R-ISS, stages I, II and III held 8, 16 and 7 patients. Per sample, TCR-region reads ranged about 3.5 to 11 million by IR-seq, roughly 75 to 1,400 by RNA-seq.

The library was built from 400 ng RNA with molecular barcoded adaptors for alpha/delta and beta/gamma chains. TCRdb recomputed calls from the reads with MiXCR, one row per CDR3 protein. The sample holds 130,000 or so distinct CDR3 sequences, less than 15% seen once. The rearrangement uses TRBV12-3 or TRBV12-4 and TRBJ2-2, with TRBD1 matching 11 bases. This TCR derives from a donor aged 40 or older with multiple myeloma. The sequenced sample was a population of CD138-negative cells sorted from bone marrow. This chain's CDR3 is CASSTLNRDRGIRELFF. The DNA for the CDR3 is TGTGCCAGCAGTACCCTAAACCGGGACAGGGGGATCCGGGAGCTGTTTTTT.